This T cell receptor (beta chain) is drawn from a study of blood T cell repertoires in COVID-19. About the research overall: PBMCs, B-cell-depleted T cells, or T cells were the source of the cDNA or gDNA that made up the material.

Seattle cases were enrolled at active infection and followed longitudinally. Germline CDR1 is SGHNT and CDR2 is YYREEE (reference sequence). This CDR3 is built from 16 residues. The V end lost 4 bases, the J end lost 0 bases, and 16 bases lay between the germline ends. As handled by the study authors: Amplification from reference gene primers served as the basis for estimated nucleated cell counts. The repertoire was sequenced with immunoSEQ multiplex PCR; TCRdb's copy has only in-frame clones and lacks some. V, J and clone size were drawn from that table, and D and trimming were deduced from the DNA. Here the sample spans about 170,000 clones, just under 85% being singletons.

The chain links TRBV5-4 to TRBJ2-5; D possibly corresponds to TRBD2 (6 bases). The TCR was taken from a woman of 80 years or more with COVID-19, enrolled during active disease. The sequenced sample was peripheral blood. This CDR3 reads CASSRGTQLYQETQYF. CDR3 DNA: TGTGCCAGCAGCCGGGGGACCCAGCTGTACCAAGAGACCCAGTACTTC.